In its sample, the clone carrying this T cell receptor beta chain was seen many times. Its antigen is currently unknown. This CDR3 is 16 amino acids long. V dropped 3 bases and J dropped 1; count of bases not matched to a gene: 4. CDR1 KGHSH and CDR2 LQKENI come from the germline V gene. The sample comes from a study of early T cells in non-severe SARS-CoV-2 infection. Study-level results: Database matching using VDJdb favored anti-spike CD8 responses, with private and CD4 specificities left missing.

A single record per CDR3 protein comes from TCRdb applying MiXCR to the 5' RACE reads. The profile shows just under 65,000 distinct CDR3 sequences, about 6% of them singletons. The clonotype originates from an adult who was a healthcare worker with PCR-confirmed SARS-CoV-2 infection or an uninfected control (not recorded which). This sequence joins TRBV18 and TRBJ2-3, with 10 positions matching TRBD2. The starting material was whole blood, obtained at baseline. Written as DNA, the CDR3 is TGTGCCAGCTCACCCGCTAGCGGGAGAGGCACAGATACGCAGTATTTT. It is translated as CASSPASGRGTDTQYF.